A single sample gave rise to the 17 T cell receptor beta chains below, sequenced in a study of T cell responses to AZD1222 COVID-19 vaccine. Clones were sequenced by immunoSEQ multiplex PCR, and TCRdb holds only the in-frame ones, with some missing. The repertoire holds 150,000 or so clones, around 87% seen once, with 8% to 10% in the top ten. The specimen was peripheral blood, collected 28 days after the second AZD1222 dose. The receptors here all came from an adult who received the AZD1222 COVID-19 vaccine.

This rearrangement joins TRBV13 to TRBJ2-7; D is ambiguous. The germline CDR1 and CDR2 sequences are PRHDT and FYEKMQ (reference sequence). This CDR3 is 14 amino acids long. Between the trimmed V and J ends, which lost 2 bases and 4 bases, there was a span of 12 bases. The CDR3 bases are TGTGCCAGCAGCTTACTGGGTGGGAAGTACGAGCAGTACTTC. It translates to CASSLLGGKYEQYF. The variable domain in full, with the rest retrieved from reference TRBV13 and TRBJ2-7, is AAGVIQSPRHLIKEKRETATLKCYPIPRHDTVYWYQQGPGQDPQFLISFYEKMQSDKGSIPDRFSAQQFSDYHSELNMSSLELGDSALYFCASSLLGGKYEQYFGPGTRLTVT.

The genes are TRBV21-1 and TRBJ2-5; the table's D call, TRBD1, was not checked against the DNA. TRBV21-1 constitutes a pseudogene. The CDR3 runs to 12 residues. The CDR3 region is CARTGLKKTQYF. In DNA form, the CDR3 reads TGTGCCAGGACAGGGTTAAAAAAGACCCAGTACTTC.

The genes are TRBV5-4 and TRBJ2-3; 9 bases agree with TRBD1. The CDR3 has 17 amino acids. The junction had 11 bases not matched to a gene; V was cut back by 4 bases and J by 2 bases. Germline lookup yields CDR1 SGHNT and CDR2 YYREEE (reference sequence). CDR3 sequence: CASSAIRQGDLTDTQYF. DNA for the CDR3: TGTGCCAGCAGCGCGATTAGACAGGGGGACCTCACAGATACGCAGTATTTT.

This clone was seen a single time. The chain links TRBV5-6 to TRBJ1-2; TRBD1 matches at 12 bases. The CDR3 runs to 16 residues. Germline-derived CDR1 and CDR2 are SGHDT and YYEEEE. V was clipped by 4 bases and J by 4 bases; unmatched bases: 8. CDR3: CASSTGTGGLVYGYTF. The CDR3 DNA is TGTGCCAGCAGCACTGGGACAGGGGGCCTGGTCTATGGCTACACCTTC.

This chain connects TRBV2 to TRBJ1-1; 7 bases are a match to TRBD1. Germline lookup yields CDR1 SNHLY and CDR2 FYNNEI. V dropped 5 bases and J dropped 1; count of bases not matched to a gene: 7. The CDR3 consists of 15 residues. CDR3: CASSLLPGGNTEAFF. Written as DNA, the CDR3 is TGTGCCAGCAGTCTTTTACCAGGGGGGAACACTGAAGCTTTCTTT.

The rearrangement links TRBV2 to TRBJ1-4; D gene uncertain. The CDR3 length is 13 residues. With 7 bases removed from V and 8 bases from J, the gap between germline ends came to 14 bases. Germline CDR1 SNHLY, CDR2 FYNNEI. The CDR3 DNA reads TGTGCCAGCAAAGAGGTGTTCTCCGAAAAACTGTTTTTT. Amino acid sequence: CASKEVFSEKLFF. Looking up the rest from reference TRBV2 and TRBJ1-4 gives the full variable domain: EPEVTQTPSHQVTQMGQEVILRCVPISNHLYFYWYRQILGQKVEFLVSFYNNEISEKSEIFDDQFSVERPDGSNFTLKIRSTKLEDSAMYFCASKEVFSEKLFFGSGTQLSVL.

In this sample, this clone turned up a few times. The J gene is TRBJ2-5, the V gene TRBV14, with D tentatively TRBD1 (6 bases). CDR3 length equals 14 residues. Trimming removed 4 bases at V and 6 bases at J, with 15 bases between. The germline V gene encodes CDR1 SGHDN and CDR2 FVKESK. CDR3 nucleotides: TGTGCCAGCAGCCTCGGACAGAACGGGCAGACCCAGTACTTC. This codes for CASSLGQNGQTQYF.

The V gene is TRBV20-1, the J gene TRBJ1-2; D remains unclear. V lost 3 bases to trimming and J lost 7 bases, with 3 bases between them. CDR3 length: 9 amino acids. The germline gives CDR1 DFQATT, CDR2 SNEGSKA (reference sequence). The DNA of the CDR3 is TGCAGTGCTAGTGGTGGCTACACCTTC. Protein sequence: CSASGGYTF.

V is TRBV2 and J is TRBJ2-2, with 8 bases identical to TRBD1. Per germline, CDR1 SNHLY and CDR2 FYNNEI. With V trimmed by 3 bases and J by 8 bases, 2 bases remained unmatched. This CDR3 is 13 amino acids long. The CDR3 DNA sequence: TGTGCCAGCAGTGACAGGGGGCTAGGGGAGCTGTTTTTT. Amino acids: CASSDRGLGELFF. Drawing the rest from reference TRBV2 and TRBJ2-2, the complete variable domain is EPEVTQTPSHQVTQMGQEVILRCVPISNHLYFYWYRQILGQKVEFLVSFYNNEISEKSEIFDDQFSVERPDGSNFTLKIRSTKLEDSAMYFCASSDRGLGELFFGEGSRLTVL.

This rearrangement joins TRBV10-2 to TRBJ2-2; D unresolved. The germline gives CDR1 WSHSY, CDR2 SAAADI. The CDR3 is made up of 11 amino acids. Trimming stripped 7 bases from V and 4 bases from J, with 4 bases between. The DNA for the CDR3 is TGCGCCAGCACTCGCACCGGGGAGCTGTTTTTT. This encodes CASTRTGELFF.

This clone occurred once. The rearrangement joins TRBV18 to TRBJ2-7; 12 bases fit TRBD1. The germline V gene has CDR1 KGHSH and CDR2 LQKENI. CDR3 length equals 15 residues. The J segment lost 2 bases and the V segment lost 3 bases, leaving 2 bases of the junction unmatched. CDR3 nucleotides: TGTGCCAGCTCACCTGGGACAGGGGGCACCTACGAGCAGTACTTC. Translating gives CASSPGTGGTYEQYF. Full variable domain (rest looked up from reference TRBV18 and TRBJ2-7): NAGVMQNPRHLVRRRGQEARLRCSPMKGHSHVYWYRQLPEEGLKFMVYLQKENIIDESGMPKERFSAEFPKEGPSILRIQQVVRGDSAAYFCASSPGTGGTYEQYFGPGTRLTVT.

This clone was seen a single time. The V and J genes are TRBV25-1 and TRBJ2-5; a weak D match, TRBD2 (7 bases). The V end lost 0 bases, the J end lost 4 bases, and 15 bases lay between the germline ends. The CDR3 consists of 16 residues. Germline values: CDR1 MGHDK, CDR2 SYGVNS. This CDR3 is CASSEYSNRGAETQYF. CDR3 coding DNA: TGTGCCAGCAGTGAATATAGCAATCGGGGGGCAGAGACCCAGTACTTC.

This chain links TRBV27 with TRBJ2-5; a possible D gene is TRBD1 (6 bases). The germline V gene has CDR1 MNHEY and CDR2 SMNVEV (reference sequence). The CDR3 is made up of 16 amino acids. V was clipped by 6 bases and J by 1 base, with 18 bases between them. This CDR3 reads CASRSLGAFAQETQYF. As DNA, the CDR3 is TGTGCCAGCAGGTCGCTGGGGGCTTTTGCCCAAGAGACCCAGTACTTC.

J is TRBJ1-4 and V is TRBV19; D is possibly TRBD1 (6 bases). The V and J ends lost 4 bases and 7 bases respectively, with 16 bases between them. Germline CDR1 reads LNHDA; CDR2 reads SQIVND (reference sequence). This CDR3 comprises 15 residues. The CDR3 DNA is TGTGCCAGTAGTACAGACCGGCAGGGGCTTGAAAAACTGTTTTTT. Translation: CASSTDRQGLEKLFF.

The chain couples TRBV5-1 to TRBJ1-1; tentatively, D is TRBD1 (5 bases). The CDR3 contains 15 residues. V was clipped by 0 bases and J by 0 bases, with 9 bases between them. CDR1 SGHRS and CDR2 YFSETQ come from the germline V gene. CDR3 in amino acids: CASSLAWGMNTEAFF. As DNA, the CDR3 is TGCGCCAGCAGCTTGGCCTGGGGGATGAACACTGAAGCTTTCTTT. Filled out from reference TRBV5-1 and TRBJ1-1, the complete variable domain reads KAGVTQTPRYLIKTRGQQVTLSCSPISGHRSVSWYQQTPGQGLQFLFEYFSETQRNKGNFPGRFSGRQFSNSRSEMNVSTLELGDSALYLCASSLAWGMNTEAFFGQGTRLTVV.

The chain recombines TRBV21-1 with TRBJ2-5; the D call of TRBD2 is as the table states it, not checked on the DNA. TRBV21-1 has pseudogene status. This CDR3 is built from 16 residues. CDR3 DNA: TGTGCCAGCAGCAAAGCGCTCGCGGGAGTACGGGAGACCCAGTACTTC. Its protein is CASSKALAGVRETQYF.

This clone was picked up one time. The chain uses TRBV29-1 and TRBJ2-7; 10 bases are a match to TRBD2. J gave up 7 bases and V 5 bases, and 8 bases lay outside the gene matches. Germline lookup yields CDR1 SQVTM and CDR2 ANQGSEA. There are 13 residues in the CDR3. The CDR3 DNA reads TGCAGCGTTCTGCTAGCGGGAGCGTGGGAGCAGTACTTC. This sequence encodes CSVLLAGAWEQYF.